The 10 T cell receptor beta chains presented below share a single source sample, sequenced in a study of T-cell memory formation after mild COVID-19. One entry per CDR3 protein results from TCRdb running MiXCR on the 5' RACE reads. The data contain some 350,000 distinct CDR3 sequences, 13% of them singletons. Sequencing used PBMCs or a T cell subset sorted from them (not recorded which). These receptors all come from a man between 18 and 35 years old who had mild COVID-19 (a few samples of this study predate the infection). Cell type and time point are not known.

This sequence joins TRBV7-6 and TRBJ1-5; 10 nucleotides align to TRBD1. The CDR3 runs to 15 residues. The trim removed 5 bases at V and 2 bases at J, leaving 3 bases unmatched. Germline V gene data show CDR1 as SGHVS and CDR2 as FNYEAQ. The chain's CDR3 is CASSTGTGGNQPQHF. As DNA, the CDR3 is TGTGCCAGCAGCACCGGGACAGGGGGCAATCAGCCCCAGCATTTT.

This sequence joins TRBV7-2 and TRBJ2-1, with unresolved D. The CDR3 is made up of 15 amino acids. Germline V gene sequence: CDR1 SGHTA, CDR2 FQGNSA. Trimming cost V 1 base and J 5 bases, with 12 bases left between them. The CDR3 here is CASSLGSARHNEQFF. The CDR3 nucleotides read TGTGCCAGCAGCTTAGGGTCCGCCAGACACAATGAGCAGTTCTTC.

The rearrangement joins TRBV4-1 to TRBJ1-1; no clear D. Germline CDR1 is MGHRA and CDR2 is YSYEKL. V lost 2 bases and J 1 base, leaving 14 bases between the germline ends. The CDR3 is 16 residues long. The CDR3 bases are TGCGCCAGCAGCCAATTTTTTTTGATGGAGAACACTGAAGCTTTCTTT. It codes for CASSQFFLMENTEAFF.

This clonotype was seen a handful of times. The chain combines TRBV7-8 with TRBJ2-1, with TRBD2 as a possible D gene (7 bases). V lost 2 bases and J lost 7, with 27 bases in between. The CDR3 extends over 19 amino acids. The germline V gene has CDR1 SGHVS and CDR2 FQNEAQ. CDR3 sequence (DNA): TGTGCCAGCAGCTTACGCCGAGAGGAGGGGGGGGCGAAGATAAATGAGCAGTTCTTC. Translated: CASSLRREEGGAKINEQFF. Full variable domain (outside the CDR3, taken from reference TRBV7-8 and TRBJ2-1): GAGVSQSPRYKVAKRGQDVALRCDPISGHVSLFWYQQALGQGPEFLTYFQNEAQLDKSGLPSDRFFAERPEGSVSTLKIQRTQQEDSAVYLCASSLRREEGGAKINEQFFGPGTRLTVL.

This clonotype was detected a few times. The V and J genes are TRBV7-9 and TRBJ2-5; TRBD1 or TRBD2 may be the D gene (5 bases each). Germline V CDR1 and CDR2: SEHNR, FQNEAQ (reference sequence). The CDR3 consists of 16 residues. The V end was cut by 2 bases, the J end by 4 bases, with 17 bases between. The CDR3 region has the DNA TGTGCCAGCAGCTTAACCGGGACGGCTAGGGGAGAGACCCAGTACTTC. Its protein product is CASSLTGTARGETQYF. The full variable domain, with the rest looked up from reference TRBV7-9 and TRBJ2-5, is DTGVSQNPRHKITKRGQNVTFRCDPISEHNRLYWYRQTLGQGPEFLTYFQNEAQLEKSRLLSDRFSAERPKGSFSTLEIQRTEQGDSAMYLCASSLTGTARGETQYFGPGTRLLVL.

The V gene is TRBV18, the J gene TRBJ1-5; D is undetermined. The CDR3 contains 13 residues. Trimming pared 3 bases from V and 2 bases from J, leaving 5 bases between. Germline assignment: CDR1 KGHSH and CDR2 LQKENI. The CDR3 loop is CASSPSGNQPQHF. In DNA, the CDR3 is TGTGCCAGCTCACCGAGCGGCAATCAGCCCCAGCATTTT.

This clonotype was picked up a small number of times. V gene TRBV15 combines with J gene TRBJ1-3, with no clear D. This CDR3 has 14 amino acids. Trimming removed 7 bases from V and 0 bases from J, with 10 bases in between. The germline CDR1 and CDR2 sequences are LNHNV and YYDKDF (reference sequence). Written as DNA, the CDR3 is TGTGCCACCACCACCGGGATCTCTGGAAACACCATATATTTT. Protein: CATTTGISGNTIYF.

The rearrangement joins TRBV5-1 to TRBJ1-4, with D possibly TRBD1 on 5 matching bases. CDR1 and CDR2 from the germline V gene are SGHRS and YFSETQ. V was trimmed by 4 bases and J by 6 bases, leaving 16 bases between them. There are 15 residues in the CDR3. CDR3 in DNA: TGCGCCAGCAGCGCGACCGGGACCTCCGATGAAAAACTGTTTTTT. It yields the protein CASSATGTSDEKLFF.

The chain is built from TRBV9 and TRBJ2-5; 7 bases map to TRBD2. Germline loops: CDR1 SGDLS, CDR2 YYNGEE. The V gene end was trimmed by 0 bases and the J gene end by 4 bases; junction bases not matched to a gene: 6. CDR3 size: 15 residues. The CDR3 DNA reads TGTGCCAGCAGCGTAGACGGGGGAGGGTTAGAGACCCAGTACTTC. Translation gives CASSVDGGGLETQYF.

The table lists this clonotype with many counts. V gene TRBV7-7 combines with J gene TRBJ2-1; a weak D match, TRBD2 (5 bases). This CDR3 contains 12 residues. Looked up from germline, CDR1 is SSHAT and CDR2 is FNYEAQ (reference sequence). With 6 bases removed from V and 9 bases from J, the gap between germline ends came to 12 bases. The CDR3 DNA follows: TGTGCCAGCAGTGTGGACGGAGGTGAGCAGTTCTTC. It specifies CASSVDGGEQFF.